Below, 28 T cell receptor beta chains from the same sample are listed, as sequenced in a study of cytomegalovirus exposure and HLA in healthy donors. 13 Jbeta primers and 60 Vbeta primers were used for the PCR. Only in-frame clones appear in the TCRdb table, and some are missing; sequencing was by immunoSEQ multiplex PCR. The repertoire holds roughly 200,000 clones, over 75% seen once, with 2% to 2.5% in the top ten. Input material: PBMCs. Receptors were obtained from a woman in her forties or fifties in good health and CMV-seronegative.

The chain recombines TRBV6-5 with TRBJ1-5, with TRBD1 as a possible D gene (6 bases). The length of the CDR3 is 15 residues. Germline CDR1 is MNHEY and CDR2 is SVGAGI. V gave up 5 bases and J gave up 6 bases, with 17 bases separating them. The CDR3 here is CASSPRGGGVQPQHF. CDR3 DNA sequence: TGTGCCAGCAGTCCCCGGGGGGGCGGGGTTCAGCCCCAGCATTTT.

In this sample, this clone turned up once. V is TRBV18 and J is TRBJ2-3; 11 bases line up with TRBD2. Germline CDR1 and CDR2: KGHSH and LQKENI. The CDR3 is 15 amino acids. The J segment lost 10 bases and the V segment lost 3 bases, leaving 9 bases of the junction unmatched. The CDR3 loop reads CASSPSLAGEEAQYF. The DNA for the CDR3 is TGTGCCAGCTCACCTTCACTAGCGGGAGAGGAAGCGCAGTATTTT.

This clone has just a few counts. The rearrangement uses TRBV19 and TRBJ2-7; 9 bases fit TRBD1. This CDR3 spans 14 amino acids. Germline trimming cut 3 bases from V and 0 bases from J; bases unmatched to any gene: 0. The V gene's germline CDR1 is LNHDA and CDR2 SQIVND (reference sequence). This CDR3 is CASSMGQGSYEQYF. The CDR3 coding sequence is TGTGCCAGTAGTATGGGACAGGGCTCCTACGAGCAGTACTTC.

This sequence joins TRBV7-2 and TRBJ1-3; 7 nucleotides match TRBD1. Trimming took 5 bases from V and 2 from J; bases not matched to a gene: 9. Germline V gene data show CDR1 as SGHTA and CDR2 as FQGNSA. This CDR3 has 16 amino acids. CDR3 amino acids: CASSPRQGVTGNTIYF. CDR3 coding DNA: TGTGCCAGCAGCCCCCGACAGGGAGTGACTGGAAACACCATATATTTT.

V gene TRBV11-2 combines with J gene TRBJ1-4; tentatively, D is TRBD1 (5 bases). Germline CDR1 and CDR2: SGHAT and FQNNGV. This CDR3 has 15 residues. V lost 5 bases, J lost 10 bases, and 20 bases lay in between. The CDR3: CASSARDTRRTKLFF. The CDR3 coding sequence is TGTGCCAGCAGCGCCAGGGATACGAGGCGAACAAAACTGTTTTTT. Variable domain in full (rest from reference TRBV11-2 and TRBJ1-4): EAGVAQSPRYKIIEKRQSVAFWCNPISGHATLYWYQQILGQGPKLLIQFQNNGVVDDSQLPKDRFSAERLKGVDSTLKIQPAKLEDSAVYLCASSARDTRRTKLFFGSGTQLSVL.

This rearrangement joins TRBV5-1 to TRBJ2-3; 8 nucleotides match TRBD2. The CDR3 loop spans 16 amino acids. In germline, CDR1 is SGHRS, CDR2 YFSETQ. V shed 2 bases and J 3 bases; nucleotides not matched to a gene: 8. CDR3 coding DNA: TGCGCCAGCAGCTTACAGGGCGGGAGGCGGACAGATACGCAGTATTTT. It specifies CASSLQGGRRTDTQYF. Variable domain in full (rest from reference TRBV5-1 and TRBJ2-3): KAGVTQTPRYLIKTRGQQVTLSCSPISGHRSVSWYQQTPGQGLQFLFEYFSETQRNKGNFPGRFSGRQFSNSRSEMNVSTLELGDSALYLCASSLQGGRRTDTQYFGPGTRLTVL.

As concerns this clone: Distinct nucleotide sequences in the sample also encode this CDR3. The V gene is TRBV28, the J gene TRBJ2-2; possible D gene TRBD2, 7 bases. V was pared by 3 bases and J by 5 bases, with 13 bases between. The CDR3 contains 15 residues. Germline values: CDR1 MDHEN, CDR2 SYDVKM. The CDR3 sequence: CASSLGGAGTGELFF. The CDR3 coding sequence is TGTGCCAGCAGTTTGGGGGGGGCAGGGACCGGGGAGCTGTTTTTT.

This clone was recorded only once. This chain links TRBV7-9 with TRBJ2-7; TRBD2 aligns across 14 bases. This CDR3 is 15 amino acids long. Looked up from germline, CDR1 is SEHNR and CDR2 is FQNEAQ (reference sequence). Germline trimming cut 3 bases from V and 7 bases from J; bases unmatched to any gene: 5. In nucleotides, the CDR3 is TGTGCCAGCAGCTTGACTAGCGGGAGGGCGGGGGAGCAGTACTTC. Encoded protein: CASSLTSGRAGEQYF.

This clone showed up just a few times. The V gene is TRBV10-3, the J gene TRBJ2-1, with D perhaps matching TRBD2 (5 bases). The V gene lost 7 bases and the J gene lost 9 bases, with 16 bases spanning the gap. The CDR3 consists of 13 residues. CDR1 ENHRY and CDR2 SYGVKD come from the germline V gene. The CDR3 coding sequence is TGTGCCATCACCGAACTAGAGTCGAGTGAGCAGTTCTTC. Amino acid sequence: CAITELESSEQFF.

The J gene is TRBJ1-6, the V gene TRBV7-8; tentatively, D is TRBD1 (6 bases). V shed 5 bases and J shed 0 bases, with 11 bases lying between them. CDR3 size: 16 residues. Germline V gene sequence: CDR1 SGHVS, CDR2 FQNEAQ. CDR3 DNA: TGTGCCAGCAGCCGCGACAGGAGCTCCTATAATTCACCCCTCCACTTT. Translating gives CASSRDRSSYNSPLHF.

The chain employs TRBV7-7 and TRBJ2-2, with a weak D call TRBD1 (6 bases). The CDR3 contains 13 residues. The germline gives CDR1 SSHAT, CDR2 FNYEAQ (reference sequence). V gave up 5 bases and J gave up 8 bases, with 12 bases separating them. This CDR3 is CASSLQGSGELFF. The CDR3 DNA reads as TGTGCCAGCAGCCTACAGGGTTCGGGGGAGCTGTTTTTT.

Here the CDR3 DNA reads TGTGCCAGCTCACCACGGGGGACACTTGCGAGAAACATTCAGTACTTC. This sequence encodes CASSPRGTLARNIQYF. The rearrangement uses TRBV18 and TRBJ2-4; perhaps TRBD1 as D (6 bases). With 1 base removed from V and 6 bases from J, the gap between germline ends came to 16 bases. CDR1 and CDR2 from the germline V gene are KGHSH and LQKENI. CDR3 length: 16 residues.

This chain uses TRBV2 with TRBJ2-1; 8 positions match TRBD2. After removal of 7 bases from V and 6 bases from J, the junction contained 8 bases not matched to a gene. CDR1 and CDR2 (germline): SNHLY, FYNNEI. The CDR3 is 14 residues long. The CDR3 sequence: CASTRGGGSNEQFF. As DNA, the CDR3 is TGTGCCAGCACCCGGGGGGGAGGGTCCAATGAGCAGTTCTTC. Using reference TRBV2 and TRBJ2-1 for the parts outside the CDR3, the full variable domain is EPEVTQTPSHQVTQMGQEVILRCVPISNHLYFYWYRQILGQKVEFLVSFYNNEISEKSEIFDDQFSVERPDGSNFTLKIRSTKLEDSAMYFCASTRGGGSNEQFFGPGTRLTVL.

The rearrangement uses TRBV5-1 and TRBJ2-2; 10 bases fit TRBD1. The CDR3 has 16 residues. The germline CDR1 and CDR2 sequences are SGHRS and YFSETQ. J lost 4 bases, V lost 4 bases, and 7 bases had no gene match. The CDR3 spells CASSVGQGVGTGELFF. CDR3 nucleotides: TGCGCCAGCAGCGTAGGACAGGGGGTCGGCACCGGGGAGCTGTTTTTT.

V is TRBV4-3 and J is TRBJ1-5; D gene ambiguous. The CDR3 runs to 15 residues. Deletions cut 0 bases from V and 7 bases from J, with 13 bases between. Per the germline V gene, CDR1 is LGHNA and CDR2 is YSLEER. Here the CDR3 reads CASSQDLGRNQPQHF. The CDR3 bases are TGCGCCAGCAGCCAAGATTTGGGCAGGAACCAGCCCCAGCATTTT.

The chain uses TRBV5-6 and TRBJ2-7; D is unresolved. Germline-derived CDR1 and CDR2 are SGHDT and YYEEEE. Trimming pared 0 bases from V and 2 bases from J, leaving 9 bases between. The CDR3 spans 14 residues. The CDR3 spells CASSLGNPPYEQYF. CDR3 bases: TGTGCCAGCAGCTTGGGTAATCCCCCCTACGAGCAGTACTTC.

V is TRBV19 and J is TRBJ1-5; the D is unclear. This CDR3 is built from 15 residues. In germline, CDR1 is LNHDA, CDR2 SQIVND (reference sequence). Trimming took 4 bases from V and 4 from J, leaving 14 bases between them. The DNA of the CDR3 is TGTGCCAGTAGTAGGGCCAAGGATCAGAATCAGCCCCAGCATTTT. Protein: CASSRAKDQNQPQHF. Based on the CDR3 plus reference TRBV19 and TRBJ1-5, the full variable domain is DGGITQSPKYLFRKEGQNVTLSCEQNLNHDAMYWYRQDPGQGLRLIYYSQIVNDFQKGDIAEGYSVSREKKESFPLTVTSAQKNPTAFYLCASSRAKDQNQPQHFGDGTRLSIL.

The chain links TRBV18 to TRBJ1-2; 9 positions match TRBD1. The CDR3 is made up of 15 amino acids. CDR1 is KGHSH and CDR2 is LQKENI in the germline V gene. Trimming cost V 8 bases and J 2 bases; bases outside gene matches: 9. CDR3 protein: CASEGTGSANYGYTF. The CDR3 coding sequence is TGTGCCAGCGAGGGGACAGGGTCGGCGAACTATGGCTACACCTTC. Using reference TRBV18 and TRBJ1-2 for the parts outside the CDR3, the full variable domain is NAGVMQNPRHLVRRRGQEARLRCSPMKGHSHVYWYRQLPEEGLKFMVYLQKENIIDESGMPKERFSAEFPKEGPSILRIQQVVRGDSAAYFCASEGTGSANYGYTFGSGTRLTVV.

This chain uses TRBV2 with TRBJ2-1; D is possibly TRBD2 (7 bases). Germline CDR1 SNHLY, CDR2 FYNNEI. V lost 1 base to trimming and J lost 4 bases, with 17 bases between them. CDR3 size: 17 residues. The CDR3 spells CASSEGIGGGPYNEQFF. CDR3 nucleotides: TGTGCCAGCAGTGAAGGGATAGGGGGAGGGCCTTACAATGAGCAGTTCTTC.

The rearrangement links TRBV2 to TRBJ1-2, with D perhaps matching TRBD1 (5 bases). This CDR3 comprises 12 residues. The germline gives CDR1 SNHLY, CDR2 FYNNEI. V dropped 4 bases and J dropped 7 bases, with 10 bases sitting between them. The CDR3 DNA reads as TGTGCCAGCAGTGGGGACTACGCTGGCTACACCTTC. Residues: CASSGDYAGYTF.

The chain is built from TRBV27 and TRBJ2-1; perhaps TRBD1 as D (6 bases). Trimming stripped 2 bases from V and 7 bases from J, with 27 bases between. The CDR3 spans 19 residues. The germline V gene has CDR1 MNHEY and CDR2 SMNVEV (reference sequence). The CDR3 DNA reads TGTGCCAGCAGTTTAACTAAGACCACAGGGATCCTAAGAAGTAATGAGCAGTTCTTC. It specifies CASSLTKTTGILRSNEQFF.

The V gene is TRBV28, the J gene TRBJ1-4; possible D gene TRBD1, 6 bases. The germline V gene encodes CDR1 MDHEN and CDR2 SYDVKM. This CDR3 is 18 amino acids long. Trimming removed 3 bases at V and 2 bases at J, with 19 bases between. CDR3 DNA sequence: TGTGCCAGCAGTTTCCTGGGGGGAGGGGGAATCACTAATGAAAAACTGTTTTTT. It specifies CASSFLGGGGITNEKLFF.

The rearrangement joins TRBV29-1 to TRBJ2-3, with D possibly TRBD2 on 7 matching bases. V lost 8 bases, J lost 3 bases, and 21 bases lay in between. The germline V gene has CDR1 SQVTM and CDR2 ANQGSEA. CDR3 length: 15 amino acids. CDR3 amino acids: CSPTGPAGTTDTQYF. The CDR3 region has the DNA TGCAGCCCTACAGGGCCAGCGGGAACGACAGATACGCAGTATTTT.

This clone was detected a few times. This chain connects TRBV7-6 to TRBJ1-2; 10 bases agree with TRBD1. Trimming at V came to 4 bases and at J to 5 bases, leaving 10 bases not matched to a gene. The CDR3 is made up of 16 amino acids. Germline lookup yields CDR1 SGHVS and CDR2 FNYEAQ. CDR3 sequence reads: CASSSETGGASYGYTF. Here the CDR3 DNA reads TGTGCCAGCAGCTCCGAGACAGGGGGCGCGTCTTATGGCTACACCTTC.

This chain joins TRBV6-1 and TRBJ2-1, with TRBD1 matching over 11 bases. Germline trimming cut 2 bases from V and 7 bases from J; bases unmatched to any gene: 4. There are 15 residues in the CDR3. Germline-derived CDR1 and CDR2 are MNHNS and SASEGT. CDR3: CASSEWDRGVNEQFF. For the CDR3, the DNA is TGTGCCAGCAGTGAATGGGACAGGGGGGTAAATGAGCAGTTCTTC.

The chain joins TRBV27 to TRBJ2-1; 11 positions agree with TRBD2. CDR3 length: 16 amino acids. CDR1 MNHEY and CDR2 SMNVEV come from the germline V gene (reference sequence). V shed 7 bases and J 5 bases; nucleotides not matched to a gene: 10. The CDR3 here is CASTLAGGGLHNEQFF. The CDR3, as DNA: TGTGCCAGCACCTTAGCGGGAGGGGGGCTACACAATGAGCAGTTCTTC.

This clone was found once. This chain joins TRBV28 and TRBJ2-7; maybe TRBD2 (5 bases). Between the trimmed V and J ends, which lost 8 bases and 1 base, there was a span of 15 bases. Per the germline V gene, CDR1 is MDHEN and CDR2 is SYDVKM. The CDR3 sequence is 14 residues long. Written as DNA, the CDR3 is TGTGCCAGCCTCGGACTCAAGTGGTCCTACGAGCAGTACTTC. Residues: CASLGLKWSYEQYF.

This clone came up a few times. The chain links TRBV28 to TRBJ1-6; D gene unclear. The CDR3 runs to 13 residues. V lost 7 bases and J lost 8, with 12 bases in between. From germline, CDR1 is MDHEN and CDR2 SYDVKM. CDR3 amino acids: CASTNGVYSPLHF. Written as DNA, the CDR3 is TGTGCCAGCACCAACGGGGTCTATTCACCCCTCCACTTT.